The text below deals with one T cell receptor (beta chain). It has no known antigen specificity. No base qualities exist here, and no much larger clone lies one base off it. Libraries were made using PCR. Sequencer: Illumina HiSeq 2500. TCR libraries were prepared with molecular barcoding, using unique molecular identifiers to normalize TCRbeta repertoire quantification. Using fastp at Q25 and MiXCR, TCRdb reprocessed the public reads and kept productive beta chains. Every distinct CDR3 protein forms one entry, paired with its most common genes and DNA. Across this sample there are about 540,000 distinct CDR3 sequences, with around 20% seen only once. In total, the top ten clones hold about 3.1% of the sample. These data are taken from a study of T-cell reconstitution after alpha-beta-depleted transplantation in children (dated by TCRdb to 2016 to 2017). At the level of the whole study: T-cell immune reconstitution after TCRalphabeta/CD19-depleted allogeneic hematopoietic cell transplantation in children was quantitatively tracked in the study by means of TCR repertoire profiling.

V loses 3 bases, J loses 4 bases, and the germline ends lie 15 bases apart. The CDR3 spans 15 residues, from the cysteine through the phenylalanine. CDR3 DNA only is kept here, 45 bases in frame from base 1. From a lookup of the germline V gene (reference sequence), CDR1 and CDR2 are MNHEY and SMNVEV. The source of this sequence is a human donor who donated a stem cell graft to a child with acute lymphoblastic leukemia. The sequencing used PBMCs from the stem cell graft donor, collected from the stem cell graft. The rearrangement combines TRBV27 with TRBJ2-5, and perhaps TRBD1 as D gene, on 5 matching bases. Here the CDR3 is given as CASSFAQGWGETQYF. The nucleotides are TGTGCCAGCAGTTTTGCGCAGGGATGGGGAGAGACCCAGTACTTC.